The 30 T cell receptor beta chains below were found in one sample sequenced in a study of OX40 agonist ivuxolimab in advanced cancers. Profiled with immunoSEQ multiplex PCR; TCRdb holds only in-frame clones, not every one. Of around 87,000 clones listed, roughly 94% are singletons. The source material was CD4+ or CD8+ T cells sorted from blood, sampled in a trial of the OX40 agonist ivuxolimab. Every receptor here comes from an adult with an advanced solid tumor such as melanoma, head and neck, liver or kidney cancer.

The chain combines TRBV13 with TRBJ2-4, with D unclear. The germline gives CDR1 PRHDT, CDR2 FYEKMQ (reference sequence). Trimming removed 5 bases from V and 0 bases from J, with 8 bases in between. CDR3 length equals 14 residues. The CDR3 is CASSLRLAKNIQYF. The CDR3 region has the DNA TGTGCCAGCAGCCTACGACTAGCCAAAAACATTCAGTACTTC.

The chain has TRBV13 and TRBJ1-2, with a weak D call TRBD1 (6 bases). Germline V gene lookup returns CDR1 PRHDT and CDR2 FYEKMQ (reference sequence). Trimming left V 1 base short and J 2 bases short, with 8 bases between. The CDR3 sequence is 14 residues long. The DNA of the CDR3 is TGTGCCAGCAGCTTAGAAACAGGGAACTATGGCTACACCTTC. It specifies CASSLETGNYGYTF. The whole variable domain, filled in from reference TRBV13 and TRBJ1-2, reads AAGVIQSPRHLIKEKRETATLKCYPIPRHDTVYWYQQGPGQDPQFLISFYEKMQSDKGSIPDRFSAQQFSDYHSELNMSSLELGDSALYFCASSLETGNYGYTFGSGTRLTVV.

The CDR3, as DNA: TGTGCCAGCAGCCCTCCTGGGGGGGTGGGGACTGAAGCTTTCTTT. Protein: CASSPPGGVGTEAFF. This chain uses TRBV11-2 with TRBJ1-1; TRBD1 is a possible D gene (5 bases). V lost 5 bases and J 5 bases, leaving 18 bases between the germline ends. Germline CDR1 and CDR2: SGHAT and FQNNGV. CDR3 length equals 15 residues.

This chain connects TRBV28 to TRBJ2-7; D is perhaps TRBD2 (7 bases). CDR3 length: 17 amino acids. The germline V and J ends were trimmed by 5 bases and 2 bases, with 22 bases remaining between them. CDR1 MDHEN and CDR2 SYDVKM come from the germline V gene. The chain's CDR3 is CASSTTQNHGGPYEQYF. DNA for the CDR3: TGTGCCAGCAGTACGACCCAAAACCACGGGGGGCCCTACGAGCAGTACTTC.

The V gene is TRBV11-2, the J gene TRBJ2-3; the match to TRBD1 covers 8 bases. V was clipped by 1 base and J by 11 bases; unmatched bases: 11. CDR3 length: 15 amino acids. Germline V gene lookup returns CDR1 SGHAT and CDR2 FQNNGV. CDR3 sequence reads: CASSLGSQGARKQYF. The CDR3 DNA sequence: TGTGCCAGCAGCTTAGGTAGCCAGGGGGCGCGAAAGCAGTATTTT.

The chain is built from TRBV30 and TRBJ1-1; D is unclear. The CDR3 runs 14 residues. V was shortened by 2 bases and J by 3 bases, with 13 bases between the two germline ends. The germline CDR1 and CDR2 sequences are GTSNPN and SVGIG (reference sequence). The chain's CDR3 is CAWSRPRRDTEAFF. CDR3 bases: TGTGCCTGGAGTCGACCAAGGAGGGACACTGAAGCTTTCTTT. Filled out from reference TRBV30 and TRBJ1-1, the complete variable domain reads SQTIHQWPATLVQPVGSPLSLECTVEGTSNPNLYWYRQAAGRGLQLLFYSVGIGQISSEVPQNLSASRPQDRQFILSSKKLLLSDSGFYLCAWSRPRRDTEAFFGQGTRLTVV.

The rearrangement joins TRBV6-1 to TRBJ1-4; D not certain. Germline loops: CDR1 MNHNS, CDR2 SASEGT. This CDR3 contains 14 residues. Trimming removed 2 bases from V and 5 bases from J, with 9 bases in between. The CDR3 spells CASSEFPGNEKLFF. The CDR3 nucleotides are TGTGCCAGCAGTGAATTCCCGGGGAATGAAAAACTGTTTTTT.

This chain uses TRBV11-2 with TRBJ2-3; D is tentatively TRBD1 or TRBD2 (5 bases each). Trimming shortened V by 4 bases and J by 9 bases, and 11 bases separated the two germline ends. The germline gives CDR1 SGHAT, CDR2 FQNNGV. The CDR3 has 12 amino acids. The CDR3 reads CASSSGALTQYF. Written as DNA, the CDR3 is TGTGCCAGCAGCTCCGGGGCCCTCACGCAGTATTTT.

This chain links TRBV7-2 with TRBJ2-1; 10 bases are a match to TRBD2. J was trimmed by 10 bases and V by 1 base; bases with no gene match: 7. Per germline, CDR1 SGHTA and CDR2 FQGNSA. The CDR3 is made up of 15 amino acids. The CDR3 region has the DNA TGTGCCAGCAGCTTAGAGATGGTAGCGGGAGGAGAGCAGTTCTTC. Translating gives CASSLEMVAGGEQFF. The whole variable domain, filled in from reference TRBV7-2 and TRBJ2-1, reads GAGVSQSPSNKVTEKGKDVELRCDPISGHTALYWYRQSLGQGLEFLIYFQGNSAPDKSGLPSDRFSAERTGGSVSTLTIQRTQQEDSAVYLCASSLEMVAGGEQFFGPGTRLTVL.

V is TRBV7-9 and J is TRBJ1-5; D unresolved. Germline loops: CDR1 SEHNR, CDR2 FQNEAQ (reference sequence). This CDR3 is 12 amino acids long. Trimming pared 8 bases from V and 3 bases from J, leaving 8 bases between. CDR3 nucleotides: TGTGCCAGCGAACTGGACAATCAGCCCCAGCATTTT. Protein product: CASELDNQPQHF.

The V and J genes are TRBV5-4 and TRBJ2-5, with D perhaps TRBD1 or TRBD2 (5 bases each). From germline, CDR1 is SGHNT and CDR2 YYREEE (reference sequence). The germline V and J ends were trimmed by 0 bases and 1 base, with 10 bases remaining between them. The CDR3 is 15 residues long. The CDR3 protein is CASSLGGTVQETQYF. The CDR3 DNA follows: TGTGCCAGCAGCTTGGGGGGGACGGTCCAAGAGACCCAGTACTTC.

V usage is TRBV7-6 and J usage is TRBJ2-2, with TRBD2 matching 14 bases. Germline CDR1 is SGHVS and CDR2 is FNYEAQ. CDR3 size: 21 residues. Trimming took 4 bases from V and 0 from J; bases not matched to a gene: 13. The CDR3 protein is CASSSATGTSGGATNTGELFF. For the CDR3, the DNA is TGTGCCAGCAGCTCGGCAACCGGGACTAGCGGGGGAGCCACGAACACCGGGGAGCTGTTTTTT.

The chain has TRBV4-1 and TRBJ1-1; a possible D gene is TRBD1 (5 bases). CDR1 and CDR2 (germline): MGHRA, YSYEKL. The CDR3 runs 16 residues. Trimming removed 6 bases from V and 10 bases from J, with 27 bases in between. CDR3 DNA: TGCGCCAGCAGACCTGGTTCGGGGTCGGGGCCGCTGGGAGCTTTCTTT. Amino acid sequence: CASRPGSGSGPLGAFF.

V gene TRBV18 combines with J gene TRBJ2-1, with 10 bases matching TRBD2. V trimming: 4 bases; J trimming: 10 bases; junction bases outside the gene matches: 16. There are 17 residues in the CDR3. Germline CDR1 is KGHSH and CDR2 is LQKENI. The chain's CDR3 is CASSREAGGPVDREQFF. The CDR3 region has the DNA TGTGCCAGCTCACGGGAAGCGGGAGGGCCAGTTGACCGCGAGCAGTTCTTC.

The chain carries TRBV25-1 and TRBJ2-5; D is perhaps TRBD1 (5 bases). CDR3 length: 13 residues. Looked up from germline, CDR1 is MGHDK and CDR2 is SYGVNS. The V gene lost 8 bases and the J gene lost 0 bases, with 10 bases spanning the gap. In DNA, the CDR3 is TGTGCCAGCGGGGCGCGGTACCAAGAGACCCAGTACTTC. Its translation: CASGARYQETQYF.

The rearrangement joins TRBV6-4 to TRBJ2-5; 12 nucleotides align to TRBD2. V dropped 4 bases and J dropped 3; count of bases not matched to a gene: 0. Germline V CDR1 and CDR2: MRHNA, SNTAGT. This CDR3 is 14 amino acids long. In nucleotides, the CDR3 is TGTGCCAGCAGTGGACTAGCGGGGGAAGAGACCCAGTACTTC. This sequence encodes CASSGLAGEETQYF.

This clone was counted once. J is TRBJ2-2 and V is TRBV2; 7 bases fit TRBD2. With 11 bases clipped from V and 0 bases from J, the junction kept 6 bases outside the gene matches. CDR1 and CDR2 from the germline V gene are SNHLY and FYNNEI. CDR3 length: 14 residues. The CDR3 region has the DNA TGTGCCTCGTCGGGACTACCGAACACCGGGGAGCTGTTTTTT. The encoded protein is CASSGLPNTGELFF.

The V gene is TRBV27, the J gene TRBJ1-2; tentatively, D is TRBD1 (5 bases). The CDR3 has 15 residues. V gave up 7 bases and J gave up 5 bases, with 20 bases separating them. Germline V CDR1 and CDR2: MNHEY, SMNVEV (reference sequence). The CDR3 spells CASTKIGTPLYGYTF. The CDR3 coding sequence is TGTGCCAGCACCAAAATTGGGACCCCTCTGTATGGCTACACCTTC.

V is TRBV7-8 and J is TRBJ1-2, with 8 nucleotides matching TRBD1. This CDR3 spans 17 amino acids. Germline CDR1 and CDR2: SGHVS and FQNEAQ. The V and J ends lost 1 base and 3 bases, in that order; junction bases with no gene match: 10. The CDR3 nucleotides read TGTGCCAGCAGCTTAGGCAACAGGGGGTATTCTGACTATGGCTACACCTTC. Translation gives CASSLGNRGYSDYGYTF. The full variable domain, its missing parts supplied by reference TRBV7-8 and TRBJ1-2, is GAGVSQSPRYKVAKRGQDVALRCDPISGHVSLFWYQQALGQGPEFLTYFQNEAQLDKSGLPSDRFFAERPEGSVSTLKIQRTQQEDSAVYLCASSLGNRGYSDYGYTFGSGTRLTVV.

This clone was observed a handful of times. V usage is TRBV30 and J usage is TRBJ1-1, with D perhaps TRBD1 (6 bases). The CDR3 extends over 12 amino acids. The germline CDR1 and CDR2 sequences are GTSNPN and SVGIG (reference sequence). V shed 4 bases and J shed 4 bases, with 10 bases lying between them. For the CDR3, the DNA is TGTGCCTGGAATGAAGGGGGCACTGAAGCTTTCTTT. Residues: CAWNEGGTEAFF.

This clone occurred once. The chain recombines TRBV21-1 with TRBJ1-5. TRBV21-1 is flagged as a pseudogene. CDR3 length equals 16 residues. CDR3 in amino acids: CASNKRGGWSNQPQHF. DNA of the CDR3: TGTGCCAGCAACAAAAGGGGGGGATGGAGCAATCAGCCCCAGCATTTT.

The chain couples TRBV7-9 to TRBJ2-1; D is ambiguous. The CDR3 consists of 14 residues. The germline gives CDR1 SEHNR, CDR2 FQNEAQ (reference sequence). V was clipped by 1 base and J by 5 bases, with 9 bases between them. CDR3 residues: CASSLGTPNNEQFF. In nucleotides, the CDR3 is TGTGCCAGCAGCTTAGGTACACCGAACAATGAGCAGTTCTTC.

The chain couples TRBV19 to TRBJ2-7, with TRBD1 matching over 9 bases. The germline CDR1 and CDR2 sequences are LNHDA and SQIVND (reference sequence). V lost 0 bases to trimming and J lost 7 bases; unmatched junction nucleotides: 19. The CDR3 length is 19 residues. CDR3 sequence: CASSIDRAGDRVEPEEQYF. The DNA of the CDR3 is TGTGCCAGTAGTATAGACCGGGCCGGGGACAGGGTAGAACCGGAAGAGCAGTACTTC.

The chain couples TRBV4-1 to TRBJ2-5, with a tentative D call TRBD2 (5 bases). There are 13 residues in the CDR3. Germline V gene lookup returns CDR1 MGHRA and CDR2 YSYEKL. V lost 4 bases to trimming and J lost 5 bases, with 11 bases between them. CDR3 in amino acids: CASSPSPKETQYF. In DNA, the CDR3 is TGCGCCAGCAGCCCTAGCCCCAAGGAGACCCAGTACTTC.

V usage is TRBV10-2 and J usage is TRBJ1-1; 7 bases are shared with TRBD1. Trimming removed 10 bases from V and 5 bases from J; junction bases left unmatched: 13. CDR1 is WSHSY, CDR2 SAAADI, per germline. This CDR3 spans 14 amino acids. Here the CDR3 reads CATDREQVGTEAFF. DNA for the CDR3: TGCGCCACTGACAGGGAGCAGGTTGGGACTGAAGCTTTCTTT.

In DNA, the CDR3 is TGTGCCAGCACCCGCACCCCCGGAAACACCATATATTTT. Translation gives CASTRTPGNTIYF. The rearrangement joins TRBV2 to TRBJ1-3; D gene unclear. V gave up 7 bases and J gave up 4 bases, with 11 bases separating them. CDR1 is SNHLY, CDR2 FYNNEI, per germline. The CDR3 is 13 residues long.

This clone was picked up one time. V and J are TRBV13 and TRBJ2-1; 9 bases match TRBD1. The V and J ends lost 4 bases and 2 bases, in that order; junction bases with no gene match: 6. CDR1 and CDR2 from the germline V gene are PRHDT and FYEKMQ (reference sequence). The length of the CDR3 is 16 residues. CDR3 bases: TGTGCCAGCAGCTCTAGGACAGGGGAGGCCTACAATGAGCAGTTCTTC. Its protein product is CASSSRTGEAYNEQFF. The complete variable domain, with remaining parts taken from reference TRBV13 and TRBJ2-1, reads AAGVIQSPRHLIKEKRETATLKCYPIPRHDTVYWYQQGPGQDPQFLISFYEKMQSDKGSIPDRFSAQQFSDYHSELNMSSLELGDSALYFCASSSRTGEAYNEQFFGPGTRLTVL.

V and J are TRBV19 and TRBJ1-5; D is uncertain. The CDR3 sequence is 16 residues long. Germline V gene sequence: CDR1 LNHDA, CDR2 SQIVND (reference sequence). V was shortened by 0 bases and J by 2 bases, with 11 bases between the two germline ends. CDR3 in amino acids: CASSIEFGPRNQPQHF. CDR3 sequence (DNA): TGTGCCAGTAGTATAGAGTTCGGGCCCCGCAATCAGCCCCAGCATTTT.

The chain combines TRBV18 with TRBJ1-1; D not resolved. Per germline, CDR1 KGHSH and CDR2 LQKENI. Deletions cut 6 bases from V and 4 bases from J, with 9 bases between. CDR3 length equals 12 residues. Here the CDR3 DNA reads TGTGCCAGCTCCCGGGAGGGCACTGAAGCTTTCTTT. It translates to CASSREGTEAFF. The full variable domain, its missing parts supplied by reference TRBV18 and TRBJ1-1, is NAGVMQNPRHLVRRRGQEARLRCSPMKGHSHVYWYRQLPEEGLKFMVYLQKENIIDESGMPKERFSAEFPKEGPSILRIQQVVRGDSAAYFCASSREGTEAFFGQGTRLTVV.

The chain couples TRBV5-1 to TRBJ2-7, with D perhaps matching TRBD1 (5 bases). The CDR3 has 12 amino acids. Deletions cut 4 bases from V and 5 bases from J, with 10 bases between. CDR1 and CDR2 from the germline V gene are SGHRS and YFSETQ. The CDR3 is CASSAQGDEQYF. CDR3 nucleotides: TGCGCCAGCAGCGCCCAGGGTGACGAGCAGTACTTC.